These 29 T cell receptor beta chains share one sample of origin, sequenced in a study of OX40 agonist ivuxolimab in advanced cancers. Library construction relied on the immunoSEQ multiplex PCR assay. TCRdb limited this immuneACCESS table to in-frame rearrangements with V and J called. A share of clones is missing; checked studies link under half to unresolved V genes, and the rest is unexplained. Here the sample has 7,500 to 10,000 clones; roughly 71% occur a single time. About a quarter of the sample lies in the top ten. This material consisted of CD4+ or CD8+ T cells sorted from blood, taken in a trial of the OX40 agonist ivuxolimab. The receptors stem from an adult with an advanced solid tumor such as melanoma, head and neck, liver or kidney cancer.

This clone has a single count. CDR3 nucleotides: TGTGCCAGCAGTTACGGACCCCAGCACTATGGCTACACCTTC. Translated, it gives CASSYGPQHYGYTF. This rearrangement joins TRBV6-5 to TRBJ1-2; D gene uncertain. The germline V gene encodes CDR1 MNHEY and CDR2 SVGAGI. The CDR3 has 14 amino acids. V was shortened by 2 bases and J by 3 bases, with 10 bases between the two germline ends.

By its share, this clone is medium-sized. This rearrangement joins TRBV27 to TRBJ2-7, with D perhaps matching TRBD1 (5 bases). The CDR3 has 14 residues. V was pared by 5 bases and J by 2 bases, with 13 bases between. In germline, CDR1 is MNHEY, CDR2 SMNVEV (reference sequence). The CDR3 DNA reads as TGTGCCAGCAGTCCCAGACAGTGGGCCTACGAGCAGTACTTC. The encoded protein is CASSPRQWAYEQYF.

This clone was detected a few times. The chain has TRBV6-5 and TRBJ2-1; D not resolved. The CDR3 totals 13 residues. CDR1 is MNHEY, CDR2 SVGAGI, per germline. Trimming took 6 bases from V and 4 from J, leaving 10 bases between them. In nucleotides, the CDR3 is TGTGCCAGCAGCCGGCGAGAGTACAATGAGCAGTTCTTC. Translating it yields CASSRREYNEQFF.

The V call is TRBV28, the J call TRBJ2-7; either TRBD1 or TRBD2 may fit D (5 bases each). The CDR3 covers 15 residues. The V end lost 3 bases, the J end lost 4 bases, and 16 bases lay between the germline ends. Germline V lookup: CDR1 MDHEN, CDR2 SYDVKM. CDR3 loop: CASSFSSRGVYEQYF. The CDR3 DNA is TGTGCCAGCAGTTTTTCCTCGAGAGGGGTGTACGAGCAGTACTTC.

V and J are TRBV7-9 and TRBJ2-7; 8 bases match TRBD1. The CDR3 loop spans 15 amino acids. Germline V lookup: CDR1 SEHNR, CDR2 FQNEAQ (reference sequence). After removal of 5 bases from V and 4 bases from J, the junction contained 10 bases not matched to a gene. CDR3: CASSRGTGKRYEQYF. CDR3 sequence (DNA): TGTGCCAGCAGCCGAGGGACAGGAAAACGTTACGAGCAGTACTTC.

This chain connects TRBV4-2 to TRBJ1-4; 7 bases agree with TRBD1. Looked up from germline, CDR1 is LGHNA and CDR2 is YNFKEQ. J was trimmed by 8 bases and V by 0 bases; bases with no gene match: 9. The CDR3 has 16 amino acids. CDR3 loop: CASSQESPPTGEKLFF. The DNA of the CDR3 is TGTGCCAGCAGCCAAGAGTCCCCCCCGACAGGGGAAAAACTGTTTTTT.

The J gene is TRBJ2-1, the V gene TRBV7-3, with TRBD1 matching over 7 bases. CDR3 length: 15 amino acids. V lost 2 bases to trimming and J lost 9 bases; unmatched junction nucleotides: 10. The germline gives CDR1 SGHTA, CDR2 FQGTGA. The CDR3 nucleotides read TGTGCCAGCAGCTTAGTCGGTGACAGGGTAGGTGAGCAGTTCTTC. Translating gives CASSLVGDRVGEQFF.

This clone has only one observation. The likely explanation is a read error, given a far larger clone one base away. DNA for the CDR3: TGTGCCAGCAGCTTGGAACCAAACCCTGAAGCTTTCTTT. This codes for CASSLEPNPEAFF. The V call is TRBV5-6, the J call TRBJ1-1; no firm D call. The CDR3 is 13 amino acids. Germline V gene lookup returns CDR1 SGHDT and CDR2 YYEEEE. Trimming removed 0 bases at V and 6 bases at J, with 9 bases between.

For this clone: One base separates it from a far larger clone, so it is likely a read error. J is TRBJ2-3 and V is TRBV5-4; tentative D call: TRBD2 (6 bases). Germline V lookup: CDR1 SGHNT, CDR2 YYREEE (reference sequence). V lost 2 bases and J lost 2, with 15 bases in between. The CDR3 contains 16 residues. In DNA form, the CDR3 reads TGTGCCAGCAGCTTCCCCCCGGGAGCACTCACAGATACGCAGTATTTT. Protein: CASSFPPGALTDTQYF.

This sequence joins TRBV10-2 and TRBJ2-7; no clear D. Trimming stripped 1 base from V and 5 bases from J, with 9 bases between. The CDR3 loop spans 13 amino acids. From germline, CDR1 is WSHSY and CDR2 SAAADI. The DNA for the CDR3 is TGCGCCAGCAGTGAGTTCTCTACCGACGAGCAGTACTTC. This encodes CASSEFSTDEQYF.

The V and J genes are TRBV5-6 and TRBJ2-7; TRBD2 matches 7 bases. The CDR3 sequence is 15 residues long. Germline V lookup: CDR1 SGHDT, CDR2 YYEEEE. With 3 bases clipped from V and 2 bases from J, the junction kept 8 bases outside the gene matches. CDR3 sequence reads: CASSSPSGGAYEQYF. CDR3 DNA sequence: TGTGCCAGCAGCTCCCCTAGCGGAGGGGCCTACGAGCAGTACTTC.

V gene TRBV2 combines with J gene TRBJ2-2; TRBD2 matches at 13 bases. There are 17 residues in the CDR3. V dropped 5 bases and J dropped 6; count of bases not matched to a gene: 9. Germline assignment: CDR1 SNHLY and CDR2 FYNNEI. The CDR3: CASSLLAGGPGAGELFF. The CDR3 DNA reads TGTGCCAGCAGTTTACTAGCGGGAGGGCCCGGAGCCGGGGAGCTGTTTTTT. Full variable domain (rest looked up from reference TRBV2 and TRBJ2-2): EPEVTQTPSHQVTQMGQEVILRCVPISNHLYFYWYRQILGQKVEFLVSFYNNEISEKSEIFDDQFSVERPDGSNFTLKIRSTKLEDSAMYFCASSLLAGGPGAGELFFGEGSRLTVL.

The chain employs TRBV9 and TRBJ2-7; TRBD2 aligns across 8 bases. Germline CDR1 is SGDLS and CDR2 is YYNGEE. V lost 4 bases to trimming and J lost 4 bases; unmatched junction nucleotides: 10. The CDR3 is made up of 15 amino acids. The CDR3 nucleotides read TGTGCCAGCAGCCCGCAGGCGGGGGGCTGGTACGAGCAGTACTTC. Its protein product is CASSPQAGGWYEQYF. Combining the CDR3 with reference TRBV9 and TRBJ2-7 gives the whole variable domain DSGVTQTPKHLITATGQRVTLRCSPRSGDLSVYWYQQSLDQGLQFLIQYYNGEERAKGNILERFSAQQFPDLHSELNLSSLELGDSALYFCASSPQAGGWYEQYFGPGTRLTVT.

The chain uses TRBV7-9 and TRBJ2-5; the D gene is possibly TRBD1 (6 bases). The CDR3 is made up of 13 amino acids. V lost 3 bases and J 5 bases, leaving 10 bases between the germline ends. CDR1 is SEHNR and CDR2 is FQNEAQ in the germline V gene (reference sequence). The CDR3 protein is CASSFTGWETQYF. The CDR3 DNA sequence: TGTGCCAGCAGCTTCACAGGGTGGGAGACCCAGTACTTC. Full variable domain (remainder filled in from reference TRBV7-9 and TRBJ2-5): DTGVSQNPRHKITKRGQNVTFRCDPISEHNRLYWYRQTLGQGPEFLTYFQNEAQLEKSRLLSDRFSAERPKGSFSTLEIQRTEQGDSAMYLCASSFTGWETQYFGPGTRLLVL.

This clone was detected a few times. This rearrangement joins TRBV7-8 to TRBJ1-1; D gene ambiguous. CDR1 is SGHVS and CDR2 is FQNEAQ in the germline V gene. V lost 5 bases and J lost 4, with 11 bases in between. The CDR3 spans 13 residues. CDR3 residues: CASSPRGGTEAFF. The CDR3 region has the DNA TGTGCCAGCAGCCCTCGGGGAGGCACTGAAGCTTTCTTT.

Here the CDR3 DNA reads TGTGCCAGCAGTGCTGGGACTTTCAATGAGCAGTTCTTC. Its protein product is CASSAGTFNEQFF. The chain employs TRBV27 and TRBJ2-1, with D perhaps TRBD2 (6 bases). V lost 5 bases and J 6 bases, leaving 11 bases between the germline ends. This CDR3 comprises 13 residues. Germline V CDR1 and CDR2: MNHEY, SMNVEV (reference sequence).

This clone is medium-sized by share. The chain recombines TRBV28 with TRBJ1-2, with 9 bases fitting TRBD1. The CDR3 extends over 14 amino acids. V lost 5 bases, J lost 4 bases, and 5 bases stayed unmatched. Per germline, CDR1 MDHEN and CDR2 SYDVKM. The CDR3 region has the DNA TGTGCCAGCAGTGACGGGACAGGGTTCTATGGCTACACCTTC. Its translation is CASSDGTGFYGYTF.

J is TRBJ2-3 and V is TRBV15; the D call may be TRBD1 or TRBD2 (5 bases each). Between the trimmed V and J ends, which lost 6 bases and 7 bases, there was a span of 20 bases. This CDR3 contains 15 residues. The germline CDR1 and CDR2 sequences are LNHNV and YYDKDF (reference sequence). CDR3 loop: CATSIRDYGANTQYF. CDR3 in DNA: TGTGCCACCAGTATAAGAGACTATGGGGCAAATACGCAGTATTTT.

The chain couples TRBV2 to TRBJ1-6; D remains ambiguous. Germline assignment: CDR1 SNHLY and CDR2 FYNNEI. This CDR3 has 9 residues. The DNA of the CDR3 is TGTGGAACCCATTCACCCCTCCACTTT. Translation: CGTHSPLHF.

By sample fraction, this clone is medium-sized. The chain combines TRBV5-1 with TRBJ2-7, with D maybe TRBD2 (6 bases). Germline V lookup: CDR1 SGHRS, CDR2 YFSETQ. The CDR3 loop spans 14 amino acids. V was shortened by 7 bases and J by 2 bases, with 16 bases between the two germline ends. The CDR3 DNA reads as TGCGCCAGCTCTCCCGGGACTTTAACCTACGAGCAGTACTTC. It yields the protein CASSPGTLTYEQYF. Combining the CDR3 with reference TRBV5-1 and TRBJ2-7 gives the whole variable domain KAGVTQTPRYLIKTRGQQVTLSCSPISGHRSVSWYQQTPGQGLQFLFEYFSETQRNKGNFPGRFSGRQFSNSRSEMNVSTLELGDSALYLCASSPGTLTYEQYFGPGTRLTVT.

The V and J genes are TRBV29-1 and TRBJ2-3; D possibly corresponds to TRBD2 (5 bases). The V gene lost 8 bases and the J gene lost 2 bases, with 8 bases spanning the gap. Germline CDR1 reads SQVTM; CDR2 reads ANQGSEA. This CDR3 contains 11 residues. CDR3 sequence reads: CSMGVTDTQYF. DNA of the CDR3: TGCAGCATGGGAGTCACAGATACGCAGTATTTT.

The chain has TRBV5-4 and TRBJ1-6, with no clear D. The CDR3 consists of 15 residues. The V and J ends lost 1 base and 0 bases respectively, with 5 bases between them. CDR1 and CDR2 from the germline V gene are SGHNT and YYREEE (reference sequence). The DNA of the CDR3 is TGTGCCAGCAGCTTGACGGTCTCCTATAATTCACCCCTCCACTTT. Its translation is CASSLTVSYNSPLHF.

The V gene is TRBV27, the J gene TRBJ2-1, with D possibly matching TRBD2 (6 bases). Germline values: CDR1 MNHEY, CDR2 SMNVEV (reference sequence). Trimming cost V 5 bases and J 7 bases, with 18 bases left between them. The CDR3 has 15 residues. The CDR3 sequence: CASSPSRERWNEQFF. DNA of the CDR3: TGTGCCAGCAGTCCCTCACGGGAGAGGTGGAATGAGCAGTTCTTC.

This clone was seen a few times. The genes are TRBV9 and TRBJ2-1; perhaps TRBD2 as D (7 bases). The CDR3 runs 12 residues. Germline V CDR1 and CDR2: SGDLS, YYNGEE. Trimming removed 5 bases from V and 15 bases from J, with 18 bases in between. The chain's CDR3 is CASSEGGDAPFF. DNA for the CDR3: TGTGCCAGCAGTGAAGGGGGGGACGCACCGTTCTTC.

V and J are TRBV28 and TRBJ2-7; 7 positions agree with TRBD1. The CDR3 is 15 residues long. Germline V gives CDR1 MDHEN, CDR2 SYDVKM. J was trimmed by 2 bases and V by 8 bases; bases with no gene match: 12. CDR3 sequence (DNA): TGTGCCAGCTTTACTCCGGGACAGTTCCCCTACGAGCAGTACTTC. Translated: CASFTPGQFPYEQYF.

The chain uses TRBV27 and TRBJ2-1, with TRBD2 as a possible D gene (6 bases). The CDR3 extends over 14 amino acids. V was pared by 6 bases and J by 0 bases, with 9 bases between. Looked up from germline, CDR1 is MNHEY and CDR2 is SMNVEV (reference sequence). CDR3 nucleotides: TGTGCCAGCAGCCGGGGGACCTCCTACAATGAGCAGTTCTTC. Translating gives CASSRGTSYNEQFF.

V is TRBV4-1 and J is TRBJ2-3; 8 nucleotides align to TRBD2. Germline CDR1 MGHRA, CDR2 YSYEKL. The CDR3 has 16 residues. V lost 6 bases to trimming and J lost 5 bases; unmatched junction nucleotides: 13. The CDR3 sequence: CASRKSGSIFGDTQYF. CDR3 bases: TGCGCCAGCAGGAAAAGCGGGAGCATCTTCGGAGATACGCAGTATTTT.

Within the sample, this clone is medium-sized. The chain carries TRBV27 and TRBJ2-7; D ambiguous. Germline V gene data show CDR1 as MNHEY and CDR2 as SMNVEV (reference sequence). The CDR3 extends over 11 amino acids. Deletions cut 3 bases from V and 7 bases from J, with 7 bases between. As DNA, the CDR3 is TGTGCCAGCAGTTTGTATGAGGAGCAGTACTTC. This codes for CASSLYEEQYF.

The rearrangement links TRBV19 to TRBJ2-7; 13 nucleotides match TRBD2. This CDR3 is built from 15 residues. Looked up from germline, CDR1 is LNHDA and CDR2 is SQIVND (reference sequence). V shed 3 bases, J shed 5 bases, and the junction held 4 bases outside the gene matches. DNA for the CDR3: TGTGCCAGTAGTATTGGGACTAGCGGGATCAACGAGCAGTACTTC. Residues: CASSIGTSGINEQYF.